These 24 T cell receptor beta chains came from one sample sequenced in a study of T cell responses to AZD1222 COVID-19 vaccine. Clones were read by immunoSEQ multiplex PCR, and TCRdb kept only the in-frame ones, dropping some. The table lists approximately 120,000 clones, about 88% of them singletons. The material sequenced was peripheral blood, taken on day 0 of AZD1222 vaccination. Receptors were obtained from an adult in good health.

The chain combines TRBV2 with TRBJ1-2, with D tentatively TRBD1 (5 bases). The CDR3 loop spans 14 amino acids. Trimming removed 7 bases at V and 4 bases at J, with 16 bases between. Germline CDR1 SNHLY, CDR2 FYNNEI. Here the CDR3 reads CASTFAAGGYGYTF. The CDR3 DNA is TGTGCCAGCACCTTCGCGGCGGGGGGCTATGGCTACACCTTC.

The CDR3 region has the DNA TGTGCCAGTAGTTACGGTTGGGGTTTAGACACCATATATTTT. This translates into CASSYGWGLDTIYF. This chain connects TRBV19 to TRBJ1-3, with D hard to call. Deletions cut 5 bases from V and 8 bases from J, with 16 bases between. CDR1 and CDR2 from the germline V gene are LNHDA and SQIVND (reference sequence). This CDR3 has 14 amino acids. Full variable domain (remainder filled in from reference TRBV19 and TRBJ1-3): DGGITQSPKYLFRKEGQNVTLSCEQNLNHDAMYWYRQDPGQGLRLIYYSQIVNDFQKGDIAEGYSVSREKKESFPLTVTSAQKNPTAFYLCASSYGWGLDTIYFGEGSWLTVV.

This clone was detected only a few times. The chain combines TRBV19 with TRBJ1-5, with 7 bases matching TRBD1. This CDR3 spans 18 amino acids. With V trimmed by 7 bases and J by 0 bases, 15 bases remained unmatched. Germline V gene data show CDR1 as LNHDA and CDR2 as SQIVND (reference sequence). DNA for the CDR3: TGTGCCAGTACCATTATGGGACAGAGATATTATAGCAATCAGCCCCAGCATTTT. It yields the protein CASTIMGQRYYSNQPQHF.

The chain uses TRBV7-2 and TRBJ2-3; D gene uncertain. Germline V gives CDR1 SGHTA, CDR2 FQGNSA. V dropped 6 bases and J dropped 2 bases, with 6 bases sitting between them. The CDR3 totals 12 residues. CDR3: CASRGITDTQYF. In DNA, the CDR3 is TGTGCCAGCAGAGGTATCACAGATACGCAGTATTTT.

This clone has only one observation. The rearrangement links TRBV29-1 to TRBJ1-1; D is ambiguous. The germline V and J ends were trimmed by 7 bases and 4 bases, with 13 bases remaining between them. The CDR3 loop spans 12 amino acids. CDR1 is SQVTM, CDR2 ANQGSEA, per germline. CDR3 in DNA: TGCAGCGCCTCCGGGCCACCCACTGAAGCTTTCTTT. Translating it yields CSASGPPTEAFF.

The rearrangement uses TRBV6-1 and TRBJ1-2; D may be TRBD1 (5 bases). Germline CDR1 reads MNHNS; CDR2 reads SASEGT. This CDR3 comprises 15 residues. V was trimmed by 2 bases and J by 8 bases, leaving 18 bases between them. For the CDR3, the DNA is TGTGCCAGCAGTGAATCCCCGTGGCAGGGAGGAGGCTACACCTTC. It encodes CASSESPWQGGGYTF.

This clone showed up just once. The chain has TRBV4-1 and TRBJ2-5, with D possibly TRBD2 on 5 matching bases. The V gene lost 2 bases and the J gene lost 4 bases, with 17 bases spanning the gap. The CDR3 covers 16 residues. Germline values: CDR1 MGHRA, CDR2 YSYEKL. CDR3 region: CASSQKGSGSLETQYF. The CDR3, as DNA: TGCGCCAGCAGCCAAAAGGGATCGGGGTCCCTAGAGACCCAGTACTTC.

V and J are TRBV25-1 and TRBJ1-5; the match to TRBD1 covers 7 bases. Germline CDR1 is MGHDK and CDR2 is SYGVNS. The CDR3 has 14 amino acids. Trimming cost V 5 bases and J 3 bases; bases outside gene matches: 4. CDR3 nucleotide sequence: TGTGCCAGCAGTTCACAGGGGAACAATCAGCCCCAGCATTTT. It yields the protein CASSSQGNNQPQHF.

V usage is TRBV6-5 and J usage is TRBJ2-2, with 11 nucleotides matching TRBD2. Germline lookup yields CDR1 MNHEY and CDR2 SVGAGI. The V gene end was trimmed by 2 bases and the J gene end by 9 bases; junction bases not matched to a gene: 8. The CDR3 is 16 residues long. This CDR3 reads CASSYVPSGGLRELFF. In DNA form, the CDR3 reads TGTGCCAGCAGTTACGTCCCTAGCGGGGGGCTCCGGGAGCTGTTTTTT.

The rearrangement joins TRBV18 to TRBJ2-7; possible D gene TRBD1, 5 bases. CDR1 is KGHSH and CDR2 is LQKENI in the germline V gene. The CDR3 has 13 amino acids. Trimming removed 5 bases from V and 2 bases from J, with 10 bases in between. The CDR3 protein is CASSATAAYEQYF. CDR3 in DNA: TGTGCCAGCTCAGCGACAGCAGCCTACGAGCAGTACTTC. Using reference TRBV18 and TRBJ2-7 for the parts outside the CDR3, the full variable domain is NAGVMQNPRHLVRRRGQEARLRCSPMKGHSHVYWYRQLPEEGLKFMVYLQKENIIDESGMPKERFSAEFPKEGPSILRIQQVVRGDSAAYFCASSATAAYEQYFGPGTRLTVT.

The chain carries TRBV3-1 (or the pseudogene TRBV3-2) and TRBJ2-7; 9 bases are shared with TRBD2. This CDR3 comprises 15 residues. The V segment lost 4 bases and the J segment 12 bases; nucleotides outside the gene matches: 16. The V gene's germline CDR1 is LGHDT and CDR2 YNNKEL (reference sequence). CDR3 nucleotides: TGTGCCAGCAGCCCCGTCTCACGTAGCGGGAGTACTCCGTACTTC. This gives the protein CASSPVSRSGSTPYF.

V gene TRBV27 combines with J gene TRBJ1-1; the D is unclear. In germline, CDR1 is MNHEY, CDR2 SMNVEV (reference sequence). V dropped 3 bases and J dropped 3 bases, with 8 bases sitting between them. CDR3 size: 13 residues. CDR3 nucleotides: TGTGCCAGCAGTTTGGTTACGGACACTGAAGCTTTCTTT. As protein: CASSLVTDTEAFF.

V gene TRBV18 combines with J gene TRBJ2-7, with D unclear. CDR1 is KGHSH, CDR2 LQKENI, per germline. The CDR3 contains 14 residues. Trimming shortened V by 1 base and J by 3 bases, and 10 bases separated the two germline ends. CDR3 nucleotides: TGTGCCAGCTCACCACAGGAGTGGGGCTACGAGCAGTACTTC. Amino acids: CASSPQEWGYEQYF.

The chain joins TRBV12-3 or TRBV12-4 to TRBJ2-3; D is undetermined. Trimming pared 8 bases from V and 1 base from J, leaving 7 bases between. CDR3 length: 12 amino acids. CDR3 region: CASRVRTDTQYF. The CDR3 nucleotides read TGTGCCAGCCGCGTTCGCACAGATACGCAGTATTTT.

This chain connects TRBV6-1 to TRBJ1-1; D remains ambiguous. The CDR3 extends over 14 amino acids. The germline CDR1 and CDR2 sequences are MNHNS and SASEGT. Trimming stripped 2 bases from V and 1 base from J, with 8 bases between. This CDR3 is CASSESLENTEAFF. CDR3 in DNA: TGTGCCAGCAGTGAATCCCTCGAGAACACTGAAGCTTTCTTT.

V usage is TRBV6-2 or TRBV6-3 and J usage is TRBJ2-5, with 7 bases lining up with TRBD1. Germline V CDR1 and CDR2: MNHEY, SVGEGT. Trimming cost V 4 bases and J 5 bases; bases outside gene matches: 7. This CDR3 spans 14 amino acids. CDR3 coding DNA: TGTGCCAGCAGTTCTCCGGGACAGATTGAGACCCAGTACTTC. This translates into CASSSPGQIETQYF.

The CDR3 loop is CAGRAGNTEAFF. CDR3 sequence (DNA): TGTGCCGGTCGGGCAGGCAACACTGAAGCTTTCTTT. The gene calls are TRBV2 and TRBJ1-1; D unresolved. Germline V gene lookup returns CDR1 SNHLY and CDR2 FYNNEI. The CDR3 loop spans 12 amino acids. V was cut by 11 bases and J by 2 bases, with 12 bases left in between. The entire variable domain, with the rest obtained from reference TRBV2 and TRBJ1-1, is as follows: EPEVTQTPSHQVTQMGQEVILRCVPISNHLYFYWYRQILGQKVEFLVSFYNNEISEKSEIFDDQFSVERPDGSNFTLKIRSTKLEDSAMYFCAGRAGNTEAFFGQGTRLTVV.

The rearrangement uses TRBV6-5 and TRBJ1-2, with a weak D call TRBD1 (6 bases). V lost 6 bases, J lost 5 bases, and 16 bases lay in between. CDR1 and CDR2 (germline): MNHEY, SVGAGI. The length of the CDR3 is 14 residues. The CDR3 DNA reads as TGTGCCAGCAGCCTCCAGGGGTCTTTTTATGGCTACACCTTC. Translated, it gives CASSLQGSFYGYTF.

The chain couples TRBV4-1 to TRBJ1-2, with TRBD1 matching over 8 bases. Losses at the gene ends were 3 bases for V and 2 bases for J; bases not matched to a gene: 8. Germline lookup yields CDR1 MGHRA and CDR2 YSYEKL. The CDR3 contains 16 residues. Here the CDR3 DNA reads TGCGCCAGCAGCCATAACCGGGACAGGAGAAACTATGGCTACACCTTC. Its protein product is CASSHNRDRRNYGYTF.

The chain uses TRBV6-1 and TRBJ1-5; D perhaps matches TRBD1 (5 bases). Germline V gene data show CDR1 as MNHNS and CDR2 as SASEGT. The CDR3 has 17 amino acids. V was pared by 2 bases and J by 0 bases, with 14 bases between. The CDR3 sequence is CASSEFWGSTSNQPQHF. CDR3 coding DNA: TGTGCCAGCAGTGAATTCTGGGGCAGCACTAGCAATCAGCCCCAGCATTTT.

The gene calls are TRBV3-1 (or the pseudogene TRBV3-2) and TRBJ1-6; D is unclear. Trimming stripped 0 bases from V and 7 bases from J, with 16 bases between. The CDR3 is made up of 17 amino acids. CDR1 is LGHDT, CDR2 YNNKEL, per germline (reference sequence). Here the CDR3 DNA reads TGTGCCAGCAGCCAAGATTGGCGGTCGGCTGCCAATTCACCCCTCCACTTT. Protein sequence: CASSQDWRSAANSPLHF.

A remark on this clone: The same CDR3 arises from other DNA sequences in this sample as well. The CDR3 nucleotides read TGCGCCAGCAGCTTGGATGGACAGGGCTCCTACGAGCAGTACTTC. Translated, it gives CASSLDGQGSYEQYF. The rearrangement links TRBV5-1 to TRBJ2-7; the match to TRBD1 covers 8 bases. CDR1 and CDR2 (germline): SGHRS, YFSETQ. The CDR3 has 15 residues. J was trimmed by 0 bases and V by 0 bases; bases with no gene match: 2.

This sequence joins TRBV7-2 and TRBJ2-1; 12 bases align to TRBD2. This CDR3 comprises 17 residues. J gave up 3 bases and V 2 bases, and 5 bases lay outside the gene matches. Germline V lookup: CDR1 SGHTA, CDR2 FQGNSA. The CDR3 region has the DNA TGTGCCAGCAGCTTAAGGCGGACTAGCGGGAACTACAATGAGCAGTTCTTC. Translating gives CASSLRRTSGNYNEQFF.

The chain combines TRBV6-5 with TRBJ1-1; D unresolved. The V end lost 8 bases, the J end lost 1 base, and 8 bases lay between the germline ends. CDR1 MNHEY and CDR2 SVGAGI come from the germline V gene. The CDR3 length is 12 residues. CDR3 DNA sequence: TGTGCCAGCGGCCGTCCGAACACTGAAGCTTTCTTT. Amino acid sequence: CASGRPNTEAFF.